Following are 26 T cell receptor beta chains from one sample sequenced in a study of T cells in Graves' hyperthyroidism and ophthalmopathy. Amplification of TCR beta CDR3 regions used RNA as the template. The HTBI primer set was used in a first-round RT-PCR of the TCR CDR3. Each CDR3 protein is one row after TCRdb ran MiXCR on the multiplex PCR reads. This sample has 600,000 or so distinct CDR3 sequences, with around 45% found just once. Sample: peripheral blood or thyroid tissue (not recorded which). These receptors were obtained from a woman aged 18-29 years with Graves' hyperthyroidism.

This chain links TRBV2 with TRBJ1-5; D possibly corresponds to TRBD1 (5 bases). The CDR3 has 13 residues. Germline CDR1 and CDR2: SNHLY and FYNNEI. Trimming cost V 6 bases and J 4 bases, with 10 bases left between them. The CDR3 here is CASSAGRNQPQHF. The CDR3 DNA reads as TGTGCCAGCAGCGCGGGACGGAATCAGCCCCAGCATTTT.

This clonotype showed up just once. The chain couples TRBV7-9 to TRBJ1-6, with TRBD1 as a possible D gene (6 bases). This CDR3 is 14 amino acids long. The V gene lost 3 bases and the J gene lost 9 bases, with 12 bases spanning the gap. The germline V gene has CDR1 SEHNR and CDR2 FQNEAQ (reference sequence). CDR3 nucleotides: TGTGCCAGCAGCTTGTATACAGGGAGTTCACCCCTCCACTTT. Protein product: CASSLYTGSSPLHF. Full variable domain (rest looked up from reference TRBV7-9 and TRBJ1-6): DTGVSQNPRHKITKRGQNVTFRCDPISEHNRLYWYRQTLGQGPEFLTYFQNEAQLEKSRLLSDRFSAERPKGSFSTLEIQRTEQGDSAMYLCASSLYTGSSPLHFGNGTRLTVT.

This clonotype was observed at least ten times. V is TRBV15 and J is TRBJ2-7; 7 bases agree with TRBD1. Germline CDR1 reads LNHNV; CDR2 reads YYDKDF (reference sequence). The CDR3 covers 15 residues. Trimming at V came to 1 base and at J to 3 bases, leaving 6 bases not matched to a gene. Here the CDR3 reads CATSRAGTANYEQYF. CDR3 in DNA: TGTGCCACCAGCAGAGCCGGGACAGCGAACTACGAGCAGTACTTC. Full variable domain (missing parts from reference TRBV15 and TRBJ2-7): DAMVIQNPRYQVTQFGKPVTLSCSQTLNHNVMYWYQQKSSQAPKLLFHYYDKDFNNEADTPDNFQSRRPNTSFCFLDIRSPGLGDTAMYLCATSRAGTANYEQYFGPGTRLTVT.

This chain connects TRBV11-2 to TRBJ1-5; perhaps TRBD1 as D (5 bases). Trimming shortened V by 8 bases and J by 6 bases, and 17 bases separated the two germline ends. This CDR3 contains 14 residues. The V gene's germline CDR1 is SGHAT and CDR2 FQNNGV. CDR3 loop: CASHRGEWVQPQHF. The DNA for the CDR3 is TGTGCCAGCCACCGGGGGGAATGGGTTCAGCCCCAGCATTTT.

This clonotype occurred many times. The rearrangement joins TRBV29-1 to TRBJ2-7; the match to TRBD2 covers 13 bases. The V segment lost 5 bases and the J segment 2 bases; nucleotides outside the gene matches: 6. The CDR3 totals 15 residues. Germline V gives CDR1 SQVTM, CDR2 ANQGSEA. CDR3 in amino acids: CSVMLGLAGPYEQYF. The DNA for the CDR3 is TGCAGCGTTATGTTGGGACTAGCGGGACCCTACGAGCAGTACTTC.

This clonotype was seen many times. The rearrangement joins TRBV29-1 to TRBJ1-5; D may be TRBD1 (5 bases). There are 13 residues in the CDR3. CDR1 SQVTM and CDR2 ANQGSEA come from the germline V gene. Trimming shortened V by 4 bases and J by 2 bases, and 9 bases separated the two germline ends. The CDR3 here is CSVVQGRNQPQHF. The CDR3 region has the DNA TGCAGCGTTGTCCAGGGTCGCAATCAGCCCCAGCATTTT. Variable domain in full (rest from reference TRBV29-1 and TRBJ1-5): SAVISQKPSRDICQRGTSLTIQCQVDSQVTMMFWYRQQPGQSLTLIATANQGSEATYESGFVIDKFPISRPNLTFSTLTVSNMSPEDSSIYLCSVVQGRNQPQHFGDGTRLSIL.

In regard to this clonotype: An end of the junction does not agree with germline; a read error may underlie this. The chain employs TRBV5-6 and TRBJ1-1; D is possibly TRBD1 (6 bases). The CDR3 consists of 10 residues. Per the germline V gene, CDR1 is SGHDT and CDR2 is YYEEEE. The CDR3 here is CASSLAGGRF. The DNA for the CDR3 is TGTGCCAGCAGCTTGGCCGGGGGGCGCTTT. Together with reference TRBV5-6 and TRBJ1-1, the CDR3 gives the full variable domain: DAGVTQSPTHLIKTRGQQVTLRCSPKSGHDTVSWYQQALGQGPQFIFQYYEEEERQRGNFPDRFSGHQFPNYSSELNVNALLLGDSALYLCASSLAGGRFGQGTRLTVV.

This clonotype came up many times. The J gene is TRBJ2-6, the V gene TRBV29-1; D tentatively fits TRBD1 or TRBD2 (5 bases each). Looked up from germline, CDR1 is SQVTM and CDR2 is ANQGSEA. V was trimmed by 3 bases and J by 0 bases, leaving 12 bases between them. The CDR3 runs 16 residues. The CDR3 sequence: CSVDGARGSGANVLTF. CDR3 in DNA: TGCAGCGTTGACGGGGCCCGGGGCTCTGGGGCCAACGTCCTGACTTTC.

This clonotype has a handful of counts. V is TRBV7-9 and J is TRBJ1-5, with 8 positions matching TRBD1. Germline trimming cut 6 bases from V and 3 bases from J; bases unmatched to any gene: 4. The germline V gene encodes CDR1 SEHNR and CDR2 FQNEAQ (reference sequence). The CDR3 covers 14 residues. The CDR3 here is CASRQGELNQPQHF. The DNA for the CDR3 is TGTGCCAGCAGACAGGGGGAACTCAATCAGCCCCAGCATTTT.

V is TRBV7-4 and J is TRBJ1-2; D is uncertain. From germline, CDR1 is SGHVT and CDR2 SQSDAQ. Between the trimmed V and J ends, which lost 5 bases and 2 bases, there was a span of 12 bases. The CDR3 contains 14 residues. CDR3 sequence reads: CASSAPQPNYGYTF. Here the CDR3 DNA reads TGTGCCAGCAGCGCCCCTCAGCCAAACTATGGCTACACCTTC.

A few counts support this clonotype. This chain uses TRBV20-1 with TRBJ1-2; D unresolved. Germline assignment: CDR1 DFQATT and CDR2 SNEGSKA (reference sequence). Between the trimmed V and J ends, which lost 0 bases and 6 bases, there was a span of 5 bases. The length of the CDR3 is 11 residues. CDR3 sequence reads: CSAREGHGYTF. The CDR3 DNA sequence: TGCAGTGCTAGAGAAGGGCATGGCTACACCTTC.

This clonotype was found many times. The chain combines TRBV19 with TRBJ1-6; D not certain. The germline V gene has CDR1 LNHDA and CDR2 SQIVND (reference sequence). The V gene lost 3 bases and the J gene lost 8 bases, with 8 bases spanning the gap. The CDR3 totals 13 residues. The CDR3: CASSIVGDSPLHF. The CDR3 DNA reads as TGTGCCAGTAGTATTGTGGGCGATTCACCCCTCCACTTT.

This clonotype has a handful of counts. V gene TRBV10-3 combines with J gene TRBJ2-2, with 7 bases identical to TRBD2. This CDR3 is built from 14 residues. The germline gives CDR1 ENHRY, CDR2 SYGVKD. J gave up 2 bases and V 10 bases, and 7 bases lay outside the gene matches. DNA for the CDR3: TGTGCCACCCAGGCGGGGGATAACACCGGGGAGCTGTTTTTT. This encodes CATQAGDNTGELFF.

Only a few counts were recorded for this clonotype. The chain uses TRBV5-1 and TRBJ2-7; 10 bases map to TRBD2. The germline V gene has CDR1 SGHRS and CDR2 YFSETQ. CDR3 size: 15 residues. The V gene end was trimmed by 4 bases and the J gene end by 2 bases; junction bases not matched to a gene: 6. The CDR3 reads CASSPGLAAAYEQYF. The CDR3 DNA reads as TGCGCCAGCAGCCCAGGACTAGCGGCCGCCTACGAGCAGTACTTC.

The gene calls are TRBV2 and TRBJ1-5; D might be TRBD1 (5 bases). CDR3 length equals 13 residues. V was shortened by 4 bases and J by 2 bases, with 6 bases between the two germline ends. Germline V lookup: CDR1 SNHLY, CDR2 FYNNEI. The CDR3 DNA sequence: TGTGCCAGCAGTGGGGGCCGCAATCAGCCCCAGCATTTT. This translates into CASSGGRNQPQHF.

The V and J genes are TRBV7-9 and TRBJ2-7, with 11 bases fitting TRBD2. The J segment lost 2 bases and the V segment lost 4 bases, leaving 7 bases of the junction unmatched. The CDR3 is 16 amino acids. Germline lookup yields CDR1 SEHNR and CDR2 FQNEAQ (reference sequence). CDR3 sequence: CASSSAGTSGTYEQYF. The CDR3 nucleotides are TGTGCCAGCAGCTCCGCCGGGACTAGCGGAACCTACGAGCAGTACTTC.

This chain uses TRBV12-3 or TRBV12-4 with TRBJ2-2; TRBD1 is a possible D gene (6 bases). The CDR3 extends over 15 amino acids. The germline V and J ends were trimmed by 3 bases and 6 bases, with 14 bases remaining between them. The CDR3 bases are TGTGCCAGCAGTTTCGGCGGACAGTCGCCCGGGGAGCTGTTTTTT. This encodes CASSFGGQSPGELFF.

The chain uses TRBV29-1 and TRBJ1-2; 7 positions agree with TRBD1. CDR1 and CDR2 (germline): SQVTM, ANQGSEA. V lost 5 bases, J lost 3 bases, and 6 bases stayed unmatched. There are 13 residues in the CDR3. In DNA, the CDR3 is TGCAGCGTTCTCCGACAGGGCGACTATGGCTACACCTTC. This encodes CSVLRQGDYGYTF.

The chain joins TRBV11-2 to TRBJ2-7; weak D call: TRBD2 (5 bases). Germline V gene data show CDR1 as SGHAT and CDR2 as FQNNGV. V was cut by 1 base and J by 0 bases, with 10 bases left in between. The CDR3 has 15 residues. CDR3 sequence reads: CASSLAGFISYEQYF. In DNA, the CDR3 is TGTGCCAGCAGCTTAGCGGGATTTATCTCCTACGAGCAGTACTTC.

This clonotype was counted between two and nine times. V usage is TRBV20-1 and J usage is TRBJ1-4, with TRBD1 matching 7 bases. V dropped 1 base and J dropped 3; count of bases not matched to a gene: 8. The CDR3 has 16 residues. Looked up from germline, CDR1 is DFQATT and CDR2 is SNEGSKA (reference sequence). CDR3 in amino acids: CSARAPSGQPNEKLFF. The CDR3 coding sequence is TGCAGTGCTAGAGCGCCATCGGGACAGCCTAATGAAAAACTGTTTTTT.

The count of this clonotype is one. The CDR3 is CASSLGGIHNEQYF. Here the CDR3 DNA reads TGTGCCAGCAGCTTAGGCGGTATTCATAACGAGCAGTACTTC. The chain is built from TRBV7-2 and TRBJ2-7; D gene uncertain. V dropped 1 base and J dropped 5 bases, with 12 bases sitting between them. The length of the CDR3 is 14 residues. Germline values: CDR1 SGHTA, CDR2 FQGNSA.

This chain uses TRBV5-1 with TRBJ2-3, with D unclear. Trimming pared 0 bases from V and 2 bases from J, leaving 4 bases between. CDR3 size: 13 residues. Germline values: CDR1 SGHRS, CDR2 YFSETQ. CDR3 DNA: TGCGCCAGCAGCTTGGGTGACACAGATACGCAGTATTTT. Amino acids: CASSLGDTDTQYF.

The chain recombines TRBV10-3 with TRBJ2-7; 7 nucleotides align to TRBD2. Germline V gene data show CDR1 as ENHRY and CDR2 as SYGVKD. The trim removed 2 bases at V and 6 bases at J, leaving 1 base unmatched. CDR3 length: 12 amino acids. CDR3 residues: CAISEAGVEQYF. DNA of the CDR3: TGTGCCATCAGTGAGGCGGGAGTCGAGCAGTACTTC.

V is TRBV25-1 and J is TRBJ2-7; 10 bases map to TRBD2. The germline V gene has CDR1 MGHDK and CDR2 SYGVNS. J gave up 3 bases and V 11 bases, and 10 bases lay outside the gene matches. This CDR3 is built from 14 residues. In DNA, the CDR3 is TGTGCCTGGAGTGGTCGGACTAGCGGCTACGAGCAGTACTTC. Protein sequence: CAWSGRTSGYEQYF.

The V call is TRBV7-9, the J call TRBJ1-4; a possible D gene is TRBD1 (6 bases). The germline gives CDR1 SEHNR, CDR2 FQNEAQ (reference sequence). V lost 3 bases and J lost 6, with 14 bases in between. This CDR3 is built from 15 residues. CDR3 sequence: CASSLSGQRDEKLFF. CDR3 nucleotide sequence: TGTGCCAGCAGCTTGTCAGGACAGAGGGATGAAAAACTGTTTTTT.

At least ten counts were recorded for this clonotype. The CDR3 sequence is CASSAGGGANVLTF. The DNA for the CDR3 is TGTGCCAGCAGTGCAGGGGGTGGGGCCAACGTCCTGACTTTC. J is TRBJ2-6 and V is TRBV2; 7 positions agree with TRBD1. The J segment lost 3 bases and the V segment lost 4 bases, leaving 0 bases of the junction unmatched. Germline values: CDR1 SNHLY, CDR2 FYNNEI. The CDR3 totals 14 residues.